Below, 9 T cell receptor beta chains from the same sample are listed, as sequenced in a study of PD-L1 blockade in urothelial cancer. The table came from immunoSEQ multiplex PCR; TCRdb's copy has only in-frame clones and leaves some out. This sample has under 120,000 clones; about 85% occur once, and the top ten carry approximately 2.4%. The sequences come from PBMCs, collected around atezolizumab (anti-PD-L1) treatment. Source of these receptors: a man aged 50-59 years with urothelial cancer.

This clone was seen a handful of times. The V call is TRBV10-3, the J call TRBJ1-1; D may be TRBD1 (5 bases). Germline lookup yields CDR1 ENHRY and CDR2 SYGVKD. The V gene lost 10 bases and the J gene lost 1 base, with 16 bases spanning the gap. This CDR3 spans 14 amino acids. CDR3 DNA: TGTGCCAGCGGGTTCGGGGGGACGAACACTGAAGCTTTCTTT. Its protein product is CASGFGGTNTEAFF.

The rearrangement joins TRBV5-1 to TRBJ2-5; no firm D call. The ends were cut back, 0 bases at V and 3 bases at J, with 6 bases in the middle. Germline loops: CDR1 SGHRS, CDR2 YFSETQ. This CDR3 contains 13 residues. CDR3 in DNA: TGCGCCAGCAGCTTGGCCGAGGAAGAGACCCAGTACTTC. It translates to CASSLAEEETQYF.

DNA for the CDR3: TGTGCCAGCAGCCCGGGACAGGGTGGGGTTAAGAATTCACCCCTCCACTTT. Translating gives CASSPGQGGVKNSPLHF. The gene calls are TRBV9 and TRBJ1-6; TRBD1 matches at 9 bases. The germline CDR1 and CDR2 sequences are SGDLS and YYNGEE. The CDR3 consists of 17 residues. J lost 7 bases, V lost 4 bases, and 12 bases had no gene match.

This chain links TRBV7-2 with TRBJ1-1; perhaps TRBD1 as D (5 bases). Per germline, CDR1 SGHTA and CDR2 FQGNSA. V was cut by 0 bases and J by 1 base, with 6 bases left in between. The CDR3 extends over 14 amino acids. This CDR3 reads CASSLAGGNTEAFF. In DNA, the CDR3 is TGTGCCAGCAGCTTAGCGGGGGGGAACACTGAAGCTTTCTTT.

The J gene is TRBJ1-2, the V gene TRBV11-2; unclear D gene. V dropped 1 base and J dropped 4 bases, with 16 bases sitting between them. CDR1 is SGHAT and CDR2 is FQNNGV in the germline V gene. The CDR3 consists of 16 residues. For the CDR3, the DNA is TGTGCCAGCAGCTTAGGCAAAAGTCAGGCGGGCTATGGCTACACCTTC. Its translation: CASSLGKSQAGYGYTF.

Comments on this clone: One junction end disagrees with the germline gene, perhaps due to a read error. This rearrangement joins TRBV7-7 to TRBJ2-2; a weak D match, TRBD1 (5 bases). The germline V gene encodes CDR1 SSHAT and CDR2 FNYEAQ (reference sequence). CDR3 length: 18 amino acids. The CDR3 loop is CASSLDPTGTDLTGELFF. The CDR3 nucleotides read TGTGCTAGCAGCTTAGACCCCACAGGAACAGATCTCACCGGGGAGCTGTTTTTT.

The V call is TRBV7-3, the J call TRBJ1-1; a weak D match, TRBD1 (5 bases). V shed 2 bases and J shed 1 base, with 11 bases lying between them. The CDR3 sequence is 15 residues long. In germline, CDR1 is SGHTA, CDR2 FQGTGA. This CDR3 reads CASSLLGAENTEAFF. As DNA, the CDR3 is TGTGCCAGCAGCTTACTTGGGGCAGAGAACACTGAAGCTTTCTTT.

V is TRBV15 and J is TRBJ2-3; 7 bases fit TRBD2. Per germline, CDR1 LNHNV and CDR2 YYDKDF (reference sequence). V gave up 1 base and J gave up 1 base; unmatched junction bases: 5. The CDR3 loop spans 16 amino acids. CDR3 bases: TGTGCCACCAGCAGAGGCTTCACTAGCGGCACAGATACGCAGTATTTT. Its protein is CATSRGFTSGTDTQYF.

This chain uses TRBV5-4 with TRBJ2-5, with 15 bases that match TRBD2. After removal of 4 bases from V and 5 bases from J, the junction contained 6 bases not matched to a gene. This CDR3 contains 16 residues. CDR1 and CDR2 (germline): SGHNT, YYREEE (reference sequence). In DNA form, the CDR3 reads TGTGCCAGCAGCCGAGGGACTAGCGGGAGGAGGGAGACCCAGTACTTC. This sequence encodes CASSRGTSGRRETQYF.